These 27 T cell receptor beta chains were all obtained from the same sample, sequenced in a study of cytomegalovirus exposure and HLA in healthy donors. PCR used 60 Vbeta primers and 13 Jbeta primers. The method was immunoSEQ multiplex PCR; TCRdb's version includes in-frame clones alone and lacks a portion of them. The table records about 270,000 clones, about 75% of them present only once. Sequencing was done on a sample of PBMCs. These receptors all come from a female donor in good health and CMV-seronegative.

The chain links TRBV6-1 to TRBJ1-1; D uncertain. The V gene's germline CDR1 is MNHNS and CDR2 SASEGT. Trimming took off 4 bases at V and 1 base at J, with 7 bases between the two ends. This CDR3 is built from 13 residues. The CDR3 DNA reads as TGTGCCAGCAGTGTCTACGGGAACACTGAAGCTTTCTTT. Translating it yields CASSVYGNTEAFF.

The J gene is TRBJ2-3, the V gene TRBV28; TRBD1 aligns across 7 bases. The V and J ends lost 5 bases and 3 bases, in that order; junction bases with no gene match: 2. Germline CDR1 MDHEN, CDR2 SYDVKM. The CDR3 has 13 residues. DNA for the CDR3: TGTGCCAGCAGTGTGGGACAGACAGATACGCAGTATTTT. The encoded protein is CASSVGQTDTQYF. The full variable domain, its missing parts supplied by reference TRBV28 and TRBJ2-3, is DVKVTQSSRYLVKRTGEKVFLECVQDMDHENMFWYRQDPGLGLRLIYFSYDVKMKEKGDIPEGYSVSREKKERFSLILESASTNQTSMYLCASSVGQTDTQYFGPGTRLTVL.

Comment on this clone: The same CDR3 can be traced to other DNA sequences in this sample. CDR3: CASSEPGREQYF. CDR3 nucleotide sequence: TGTGCCAGCAGCGAACCAGGTCGCGAGCAGTACTTC. V and J are TRBV6-1 and TRBJ2-7; D gene ambiguous. This CDR3 has 12 amino acids. The germline V gene encodes CDR1 MNHNS and CDR2 SASEGT. The V end lost 6 bases, the J end lost 6 bases, and 12 bases lay between the germline ends.

The chain has TRBV7-9 and TRBJ2-5, with a tentative D call TRBD2 (5 bases). The DNA end is more similar to TRBJ2-7, so the J call may be wrong. Per germline, CDR1 SEHNR and CDR2 FQNEAQ (reference sequence). CDR3 size: 12 residues. The CDR3 sequence is CASSPGGYEQYF. CDR3 in DNA: TGTGCCAGCAGCCCAGGAGGCTACGAGCAGTACTTC.

The V call is TRBV4-2, the J call TRBJ2-7; 11 nucleotides agree with TRBD2. CDR3 length equals 16 residues. Germline CDR1 and CDR2: LGHNA and YNFKEQ. V lost 0 bases and J lost 4; bases outside the gene matches: 5. The CDR3 sequence is CASSQDLTSGSYEQYF. As DNA, the CDR3 is TGTGCCAGCAGCCAAGATCTAACTAGCGGGAGTTACGAGCAGTACTTC.

This clone was detected a few times. This chain links TRBV5-4 with TRBJ2-5; D unclear. CDR1 is SGHNT and CDR2 is YYREEE in the germline V gene (reference sequence). The germline V and J ends were trimmed by 6 bases and 3 bases, with 12 bases remaining between them. This CDR3 region has 13 residues. The CDR3 here is CASTSGSKETQYF. The DNA of the CDR3 is TGTGCCAGCACCTCAGGATCTAAAGAGACCCAGTACTTC. Based on the CDR3 plus reference TRBV5-4 and TRBJ2-5, the full variable domain is ETGVTQSPTHLIKTRGQQVTLRCSSQSGHNTVSWYQQALGQGPQFIFQYYREEENGRGNFPPRFSGLQFPNYSSELNVNALELDDSALYLCASTSGSKETQYFGPGTRLLVL.

This clone is a singleton in its sample. The chain has TRBV28 and TRBJ2-7; 8 bases agree with TRBD2. After removal of 7 bases from V and 6 bases from J, the junction contained 11 bases not matched to a gene. The CDR3 has 14 residues. Germline CDR1 is MDHEN and CDR2 is SYDVKM. The DNA of the CDR3 is TGTGCCAGCACACGTGGGACTAGGATCGGCGAGCAGTACTTC. This codes for CASTRGTRIGEQYF.

V is TRBV4-1 and J is TRBJ2-5, with unresolved D. Trimming removed 0 bases at V and 4 bases at J, with 15 bases between. CDR1 is MGHRA, CDR2 YSYEKL, per germline. The length of the CDR3 is 16 residues. DNA of the CDR3: TGCGCCAGCAGCCAAGATAGGTGGCCTACGGGAGAGACCCAGTACTTC. Translation gives CASSQDRWPTGETQYF.

The chain employs TRBV29-1 and TRBJ2-5; tentative D call: TRBD1 (6 bases). The CDR3 covers 13 residues. The germline CDR1 and CDR2 sequences are SQVTM and ANQGSEA. V was trimmed by 3 bases and J by 9 bases, leaving 17 bases between them. The chain's CDR3 is CSVDIAGAASQYF. Written as DNA, the CDR3 is TGCAGCGTTGATATTGCAGGGGCCGCATCCCAGTACTTC.

The chain carries TRBV28 and TRBJ2-2, with a weak D call TRBD1 (6 bases). CDR1 is MDHEN, CDR2 SYDVKM, per germline. The CDR3 length is 16 residues. Trimming shortened V by 3 bases and J by 7 bases, and 18 bases separated the two germline ends. CDR3: CASSLALQGFVGELFF. The CDR3 coding sequence is TGTGCCAGCAGTTTGGCCCTACAGGGATTCGTCGGGGAGCTGTTTTTT.

The chain combines TRBV29-1 with TRBJ1-1; 8 nucleotides line up with TRBD1. The V and J ends lost 7 bases and 2 bases, in that order; junction bases with no gene match: 6. CDR3 length: 13 amino acids. CDR1 and CDR2 from the germline V gene are SQVTM and ANQGSEA. The CDR3 region is CSGRGQVNTEAFF. The CDR3 DNA reads TGCAGCGGGAGGGGACAGGTTAACACTGAAGCTTTCTTT. The whole variable domain, filled in from reference TRBV29-1 and TRBJ1-1, reads SAVISQKPSRDICQRGTSLTIQCQVDSQVTMMFWYRQQPGQSLTLIATANQGSEATYESGFVIDKFPISRPNLTFSTLTVSNMSPEDSSIYLCSGRGQVNTEAFFGQGTRLTVV.

This chain links TRBV12-5 with TRBJ2-7; tentatively, D is TRBD1 (6 bases). The CDR3 has 13 amino acids. Germline assignment: CDR1 LGHNT and CDR2 FRNRAP. V dropped 1 base and J dropped 2 bases, with 6 bases sitting between them. The CDR3 protein is CASGLGTAYEQYF. The DNA for the CDR3 is TGTGCTAGTGGTTTGGGGACAGCCTACGAGCAGTACTTC.

The chain uses TRBV5-1 and TRBJ2-5, with TRBD2 matching 10 bases. Germline CDR1 SGHRS, CDR2 YFSETQ. The J segment lost 4 bases and the V segment lost 4 bases, leaving 7 bases of the junction unmatched. This CDR3 comprises 15 residues. This chain's CDR3 is CASSHNRLAGETQYF. CDR3 coding DNA: TGCGCCAGCAGCCACAACCGACTAGCGGGAGAGACCCAGTACTTC. Combining the CDR3 with reference TRBV5-1 and TRBJ2-5 gives the whole variable domain KAGVTQTPRYLIKTRGQQVTLSCSPISGHRSVSWYQQTPGQGLQFLFEYFSETQRNKGNFPGRFSGRQFSNSRSEMNVSTLELGDSALYLCASSHNRLAGETQYFGPGTRLLVL.

There are a few counts of this clone. This sequence joins TRBV28 and TRBJ1-2, with D unclear. Per germline, CDR1 MDHEN and CDR2 SYDVKM. The CDR3 has 11 amino acids. The germline V and J ends were trimmed by 8 bases and 4 bases, with 8 bases remaining between them. CDR3 residues: CASGQVYGYTF. The CDR3 DNA reads TGTGCCAGCGGTCAGGTCTATGGCTACACCTTC.

The V and J genes are TRBV10-3 and TRBJ2-3, with TRBD2 as a possible D gene (6 bases). CDR3 length: 13 residues. Looked up from germline, CDR1 is ENHRY and CDR2 is SYGVKD. V was trimmed by 10 bases and J by 6 bases, leaving 17 bases between them. The CDR3 here is CANSPLGGDTQYF. DNA of the CDR3: TGTGCCAACTCGCCCCTAGGAGGGGATACGCAGTATTTT.

V and J are TRBV4-2 and TRBJ2-7, with 7 bases identical to TRBD1. V was pared by 0 bases and J by 2 bases, with 7 bases of the junction left unmatched. Germline CDR1 LGHNA, CDR2 YNFKEQ. The CDR3 spans 16 residues. The CDR3 loop is CASSQEGLQGTYEQYF. The CDR3 coding sequence is TGTGCCAGCAGCCAAGAAGGTCTACAGGGGACCTACGAGCAGTACTTC.

This chain links TRBV6-5 with TRBJ2-7, with D perhaps TRBD2 (5 bases). Germline values: CDR1 MNHEY, CDR2 SVGAGI. V shed 2 bases and J shed 0 bases, with 8 bases lying between them. CDR3 length: 14 residues. CDR3 DNA sequence: TGTGCCAGCAGTTACGCGGGTTCCTCCTACGAGCAGTACTTC. This gives the protein CASSYAGSSYEQYF.

The V and J genes are TRBV27 and TRBJ1-3, with TRBD1 matching 8 bases. Trimming at V came to 4 bases and at J to 4 bases, leaving 6 bases not matched to a gene. This CDR3 comprises 15 residues. Germline assignment: CDR1 MNHEY and CDR2 SMNVEV (reference sequence). DNA for the CDR3: TGTGCCAGCAGTTACCAGGGGGCTTTCGGAAACACCATATATTTT. Its protein is CASSYQGAFGNTIYF.

V usage is TRBV2 and J usage is TRBJ2-5; D uncertain. V was shortened by 7 bases and J by 2 bases, with 5 bases between the two germline ends. CDR3 length: 11 residues. Germline assignment: CDR1 SNHLY and CDR2 FYNNEI. The CDR3, as DNA: TGTGCCAGCACGGTACAAGAGACCCAGTACTTC. This translates into CASTVQETQYF.

The chain is built from TRBV9 and TRBJ1-1; D is perhaps TRBD1 (5 bases). The germline CDR1 and CDR2 sequences are SGDLS and YYNGEE. V was trimmed by 3 bases and J by 3 bases, leaving 18 bases between them. The CDR3 is made up of 16 amino acids. This CDR3 is CASSARAGELDTEAFF. CDR3 bases: TGTGCCAGCAGCGCGAGGGCGGGGGAGTTGGACACTGAAGCTTTCTTT.

The chain recombines TRBV11-3 with TRBJ2-7; maybe TRBD2 (5 bases). The CDR3 has 15 amino acids. V lost 5 bases to trimming and J lost 0 bases, with 14 bases between them. Germline CDR1 is SGHNT and CDR2 is YENEEA. The CDR3 protein is CASSQRRTYSYEQYF. The CDR3 nucleotides are TGTGCCAGCAGCCAGAGGAGGACCTACTCCTACGAGCAGTACTTC.

As to this clone: This same CDR3 is encoded by further DNA sequences in the sample. This rearrangement joins TRBV5-1 to TRBJ2-7, with D unclear. With 2 bases removed from V and 2 bases from J, the gap between germline ends came to 8 bases. CDR3 size: 13 residues. Per the germline V gene, CDR1 is SGHRS and CDR2 is YFSETQ. CDR3 nucleotide sequence: TGCGCCAGCAGCTTAGAACTGGCCTACGAGCAGTACTTC. The encoded protein is CASSLELAYEQYF. Full variable domain (outside the CDR3, taken from reference TRBV5-1 and TRBJ2-7): KAGVTQTPRYLIKTRGQQVTLSCSPISGHRSVSWYQQTPGQGLQFLFEYFSETQRNKGNFPGRFSGRQFSNSRSEMNVSTLELGDSALYLCASSLELAYEQYFGPGTRLTVT.

The chain recombines TRBV10-2 with TRBJ1-2; TRBD1 matches at 7 bases. The CDR3 length is 16 residues. The germline V gene has CDR1 WSHSY and CDR2 SAAADI. V trimming: 3 bases; J trimming: 3 bases; junction bases outside the gene matches: 10. The CDR3 DNA reads TGCGCCAGCAGTGATCCGACAGGGTCAGTTGACTATGGCTACACCTTC. Translated: CASSDPTGSVDYGYTF.

This clone was found a few times. The genes are TRBV11-2 and TRBJ2-2; 9 bases map to TRBD1. V lost 5 bases to trimming and J lost 2 bases; unmatched junction nucleotides: 9. This CDR3 is built from 17 residues. Germline lookup yields CDR1 SGHAT and CDR2 FQNNGV. The CDR3 coding sequence is TGTGCCAGCAGCGGGGACAGGGACCCCACTAACACCGGGGAGCTGTTTTTT. Protein product: CASSGDRDPTNTGELFF.

J is TRBJ2-1 and V is TRBV18; TRBD2 agrees at 8 bases. CDR1 KGHSH and CDR2 LQKENI come from the germline V gene. Trimming cost V 3 bases and J 8 bases; bases outside gene matches: 15. The CDR3 covers 17 residues. CDR3 region: CASSPLPGLEARDEQFF. The CDR3 DNA sequence: TGTGCCAGCTCACCCCTCCCGGGACTAGAGGCTCGGGATGAGCAGTTCTTC. Full variable domain (outside the CDR3, taken from reference TRBV18 and TRBJ2-1): NAGVMQNPRHLVRRRGQEARLRCSPMKGHSHVYWYRQLPEEGLKFMVYLQKENIIDESGMPKERFSAEFPKEGPSILRIQQVVRGDSAAYFCASSPLPGLEARDEQFFGPGTRLTVL.

The V gene is TRBV7-7, the J gene TRBJ2-3, with TRBD2 matching 12 bases. In germline, CDR1 is SSHAT, CDR2 FNYEAQ (reference sequence). The CDR3 runs to 15 residues. J was trimmed by 6 bases and V by 5 bases; bases with no gene match: 6. The CDR3, as DNA: TGTGCCAGCAGCGCCCCTAGCGGGAGGGCGGATACGCAGTATTTT. Translation gives CASSAPSGRADTQYF.

The rearrangement links TRBV15 to TRBJ1-2; no firm D call. This CDR3 has 13 amino acids. Germline CDR1 reads LNHNV; CDR2 reads YYDKDF (reference sequence). V lost 5 bases to trimming and J lost 1 base, with 8 bases between them. CDR3 DNA: TGTGCCACCAGCGCGGGCGTTAACTATGGCTACACCTTC. Encoded protein: CATSAGVNYGYTF.